The 4 T cell receptor beta chains below were found in one sample sequenced in a study of human T cells and chemical hapten exposure. Before extraction, the whole blood was not fractionated, and total RNA was taken from it. TCRdb recomputed calls from the 5' RACE reads with MiXCR, one row per CDR3 protein. The repertoire consists of about 140,000 distinct CDR3 sequences, with approximately 4% occurring once and the leading ten covering around 1.5%. The source of these receptors is a female donor in good health.

This clonotype was observed at least ten times. V is TRBV5-5 and J is TRBJ1-4; TRBD1 matches 7 bases. CDR1 and CDR2 (germline): SGHKS, YYEKEE (reference sequence). J was trimmed by 7 bases and V by 0 bases; bases with no gene match: 9. The CDR3 contains 16 residues. The CDR3 loop is CASSLGARQGGEKLFF. CDR3 DNA: TGTGCCAGCAGCTTGGGGGCCAGACAGGGAGGTGAAAAACTGTTTTTT. The full variable domain, in which reference TRBV5-5 and TRBJ1-4 provide the parts outside the CDR3, is DAGVTQSPTHLIKTRGQQVTLRCSPISGHKSVSWYQQVLGQGPQFIFQYYEKEERGRGNFPDRFSARQFPNYSSELNVNALLLGDSALYLCASSLGARQGGEKLFFGSGTQLSVL.

This clonotype was seen at least ten times. This chain links TRBV6-2 or TRBV6-3 with TRBJ2-3, with 12 bases fitting TRBD2. This CDR3 contains 18 residues. The V segment lost 0 bases and the J segment 0 bases; nucleotides outside the gene matches: 4. Germline CDR1 is MNHEY and CDR2 is SVGEGT. The CDR3 DNA sequence: TGTGCCAGCAGTTACTCGATCACTAGCGGGGGGAGCACAGATACGCAGTATTTT. Amino acids: CASSYSITSGGSTDTQYF.

In its sample, this clonotype was seen many times. The V call is TRBV29-1, the J call TRBJ2-1, with 11 bases lining up with TRBD1. The CDR3 totals 16 residues. J was trimmed by 7 bases and V by 0 bases; bases with no gene match: 8. Germline-derived CDR1 and CDR2 are SQVTM and ANQGSEA. The CDR3 coding sequence is TGCAGCGTTGAAGAGACCGGACAGGGGGCGTATAATGAGCAGTTCTTC. This translates into CSVEETGQGAYNEQFF.

V is TRBV29-1 and J is TRBJ1-5; TRBD1 matches 7 bases. This CDR3 has 13 amino acids. The V gene's germline CDR1 is SQVTM and CDR2 ANQGSEA. V lost 4 bases to trimming and J lost 5 bases; unmatched junction nucleotides: 5. The CDR3 sequence: CSVGWTGDQPQHF. The DNA for the CDR3 is TGCAGCGTTGGTTGGACAGGAGATCAGCCCCAGCATTTT.